This TCR beta chain was found in a study of PD-1 blockade in classical Hodgkin lymphoma. This CDR3 is built from 14 residues. CDR1 ENHRY and CDR2 SYGVKD come from the germline V gene. V trimming: 6 bases; J trimming: 1 base; junction bases outside the gene matches: 5. Time point specified: cycle 4 day 1 (C4D1), after less than seven weeks of nivolumab. All patients relapsed after autologous stem cell transplantation, and brentuximab vedotin exposure varied. Regarding this clone: Its antigen is unidentified.

The protocol was immunoSEQ multiplex PCR, while the TCRdb copy is restricted to in-frame clones and leaves out a portion. The sample holds over 50,000 clones; roughly 85% are singletons and the top ten take about 8.3%. Whole-study results and caveats: In CD4+ cells, TCR diversity went up significantly by C4D1, but in CD8+ cells it did not. The repertoire differences lack a defined cause, possibly disease activity or prior therapy. Exclusion was the outcome for patients who began nivolumab under 1 year after ASCT. Before treatment, complete responders showed about the same diversity as newly diagnosed patients.

This chain links TRBV10-3 with TRBJ2-5; 7 bases fit TRBD1. The specimen comprised peripheral blood mononuclear cells (PBMCs), sampled before the fourth cycle of nivolumab. This receptor was taken from a human donor with classical Hodgkin lymphoma. CDR3 nucleotide sequence: TGTGCCATCAGCCCAAGACAGGGCCAAGAGACCCAGTACTTC. This gives the protein CAISPRQGQETQYF.